This T cell receptor (beta chain) was profiled in a study of T cells in Graves' hyperthyroidism and ophthalmopathy. The CDR3 has 14 residues. Germline CDR1 is SGHDT and CDR2 is YYEEEE. Trimming stripped 6 bases from V and 5 bases from J, with 17 bases between. There were TCR beta CDR3 regions amplified from RNA transcripts. The study used the HTBI primer set for a first-round RT-PCR of the TCR CDR3. TCRdb passed the multiplex PCR reads through MiXCR, listing each CDR3 protein once. The data contain approximately 570,000 distinct CDR3 sequences, less than 20% of them singletons. The TCR was taken from a middle-aged man with Graves' ophthalmopathy. The V and J genes are TRBV5-6 and TRBJ2-5; tentative D call: TRBD2 (5 bases). Sequencing was performed on blood. In nucleotides, the CDR3 is TGTGCCAGCACCAATACTCGCTGGAGGGAGACCCAGTACTTC. Translation gives CASTNTRWRETQYF.